The 24 T cell receptor beta chains given below trace back to one sample, sequenced in a study of shared clonotypes between healthy human individuals. Here immunoSEQ multiplex PCR was the method, and the copy in TCRdb shows in-frame clones only, minus some. The sample holds nearly 1,000,000 clones, approximately 80% seen once. Sequenced sample: memory CD4+ T cells sorted from blood. Subset noted: CD45RA-negative fraction. The receptors were gathered from a man aged 18 to 30 in good health.

V gene TRBV6-4 combines with J gene TRBJ2-1, with D perhaps TRBD1 (6 bases). V was pared by 5 bases and J by 2 bases, with 16 bases between. Per the germline V gene, CDR1 is MRHNA and CDR2 is SNTAGT. There are 16 residues in the CDR3. The CDR3, as DNA: TGTGCCAGCAGTCTTTTCCTAGGACAGCCCTACAATGAGCAGTTCTTC. It encodes CASSLFLGQPYNEQFF.

The rearrangement joins TRBV19 to TRBJ2-7; D is uncertain. The length of the CDR3 is 14 residues. V lost 5 bases, J lost 3 bases, and 14 bases lay in between. Germline loops: CDR1 LNHDA, CDR2 SQIVND (reference sequence). CDR3 loop: CASSSSTRFYEQYF. CDR3 in DNA: TGTGCCAGTAGTTCCTCGACTCGTTTCTACGAGCAGTACTTC.

The V call is TRBV11-2, the J call TRBJ2-7, with D unclear. V lost 0 bases, J lost 2 bases, and 11 bases lay in between. The CDR3 covers 15 residues. Germline assignment: CDR1 SGHAT and CDR2 FQNNGV. This CDR3 is CASSLDSNGPYEQYF. In DNA form, the CDR3 reads TGTGCCAGCAGCTTAGATAGTAACGGCCCCTACGAGCAGTACTTC. The full variable domain, completed using reference TRBV11-2 and TRBJ2-7, is EAGVAQSPRYKIIEKRQSVAFWCNPISGHATLYWYQQILGQGPKLLIQFQNNGVVDDSQLPKDRFSAERLKGVDSTLKIQPAKLEDSAVYLCASSLDSNGPYEQYFGPGTRLTVT.

This clone came up a few times. The V gene is TRBV6-6, the J gene TRBJ2-7; TRBD1 might be the D (6 bases). V was pared by 0 bases and J by 6 bases, with 12 bases between. CDR1 is MNHNY, CDR2 SVGAGI, per germline (reference sequence). The CDR3 has 14 amino acids. In nucleotides, the CDR3 is TGTGCCAGCAGTTACTCCCAGGGGCTAGGCGAGCAGTACTTC. Its protein is CASSYSQGLGEQYF.

To note about this clone: Other DNA variants within this sample encode the same CDR3. This sequence joins TRBV19 and TRBJ1-1, with a tentative D call TRBD1 (5 bases). This CDR3 has 13 amino acids. The ends were cut back, 3 bases at V and 4 bases at J, with 9 bases in the middle. Germline-derived CDR1 and CDR2 are LNHDA and SQIVND (reference sequence). The CDR3 nucleotides read TGTGCCAGTAGTATGCGGGGGATCACTGAAGCTTTCTTT. It is translated as CASSMRGITEAFF.

This rearrangement joins TRBV5-4 to TRBJ2-1; 13 bases line up with TRBD2. CDR3 size: 15 residues. J gave up 6 bases and V 3 bases, and 3 bases lay outside the gene matches. Germline values: CDR1 SGHNT, CDR2 YYREEE (reference sequence). This chain's CDR3 is CASSSRLAGGNEQFF. The DNA of the CDR3 is TGTGCCAGCAGCTCCCGACTAGCGGGAGGCAATGAGCAGTTCTTC.

This chain uses TRBV27 with TRBJ1-1; D is perhaps TRBD1 (5 bases). V was cut by 4 bases and J by 8 bases, with 14 bases left in between. The CDR3 spans 13 residues. Germline lookup yields CDR1 MNHEY and CDR2 SMNVEV (reference sequence). This CDR3 is CASSSYRGGEAFF. In nucleotides, the CDR3 is TGTGCCAGCAGTTCCTATAGGGGAGGCGAAGCTTTCTTT.

The chain uses TRBV5-7 and TRBJ2-2, with TRBD2 identical over 10 bases. TRBV5-7 is flagged as an ORF with uncertain function. V dropped 3 bases and J dropped 2; count of bases not matched to a gene: 10. This CDR3 comprises 18 residues. CDR3 coding DNA: TGTGCCAGCAGCTGGCCTTCTAGCGGGAGAGGAAACACCGGGGAGCTGTTTTTT. Protein: CASSWPSSGRGNTGELFF.

This chain links TRBV11-3 with TRBJ2-5; TRBD1 agrees at 7 bases. With V trimmed by 5 bases and J by 5 bases, 14 bases remained unmatched. There are 16 residues in the CDR3. Germline V gives CDR1 SGHNT, CDR2 YENEEA. The chain's CDR3 is CASSPGGTTGTETQYF. As DNA, the CDR3 is TGTGCCAGCAGCCCTGGGGGAACGACAGGGACGGAGACCCAGTACTTC.

This clone was picked up one time. The chain carries TRBV5-1 and TRBJ1-1; weak D call: TRBD1 (5 bases). V was trimmed by 1 base and J by 1 base, leaving 11 bases between them. The CDR3 is 15 residues long. Germline V gene lookup returns CDR1 SGHRS and CDR2 YFSETQ. Here the CDR3 reads CASSLIGRANTEAFF. In DNA, the CDR3 is TGCGCCAGCAGCTTGATAGGCAGGGCGAACACTGAAGCTTTCTTT.

V and J are TRBV10-1 and TRBJ1-5; D ambiguous. Trimming took 6 bases from V and 10 from J, leaving 13 bases between them. Germline V gene data show CDR1 as WNHNN and CDR2 as SYGVQD (reference sequence). CDR3 length: 12 residues. The CDR3 loop is CASRNAARPQHF. The CDR3, as DNA: TGCGCCAGCAGGAACGCCGCCAGACCCCAGCATTTT.

V gene TRBV2 combines with J gene TRBJ2-1, with D unclear. From germline, CDR1 is SNHLY and CDR2 FYNNEI. CDR3 length: 13 residues. The V gene lost 4 bases and the J gene lost 5 bases, with 9 bases spanning the gap. In DNA form, the CDR3 reads TGTGCCAGCAGTGGGCAACTACACAATGAGCAGTTCTTC. Residues: CASSGQLHNEQFF.

This clone has just one count. V and J are TRBV7-2 and TRBJ2-7; D remains unclear. Germline values: CDR1 SGHTA, CDR2 FQGNSA. The CDR3 totals 14 residues. V gave up 5 bases and J gave up 1 base, with 12 bases separating them. In nucleotides, the CDR3 is TGTGCCAGCAGCCCGCTTAGAATGTCCTACGAGCAGTACTTC. Translated: CASSPLRMSYEQYF.

The CDR3 loop reads CASSPRTINEQFF. CDR3 in DNA: TGTGCCAGCAGTCCCCGCACGATTAATGAGCAGTTCTTC. The chain employs TRBV6-1 and TRBJ2-1; D gene unclear. The ends were cut back, 5 bases at V and 7 bases at J, with 12 bases in the middle. Germline values: CDR1 MNHNS, CDR2 SASEGT. The CDR3 contains 13 residues.

The chain uses TRBV2 and TRBJ1-5, with D possibly matching TRBD1 (6 bases). Trimming cost V 4 bases and J 6 bases, with 10 bases left between them. Germline loops: CDR1 SNHLY, CDR2 FYNNEI. The CDR3 loop spans 13 amino acids. The CDR3 coding sequence is TGTGCCAGCAGTGGGGAACAGGGTCAGCCCCAGCATTTT. Translation: CASSGEQGQPQHF.

The chain has TRBV28 and TRBJ1-6; no clear D. The CDR3 spans 17 residues. The germline V and J ends were trimmed by 5 bases and 4 bases, with 18 bases remaining between them. From germline, CDR1 is MDHEN and CDR2 SYDVKM. The CDR3 loop reads CASSPEGGGRYNSPLHF. CDR3 coding DNA: TGTGCCAGCAGTCCCGAGGGCGGTGGCAGGTATAATTCACCCCTCCACTTT.

This clone appeared once. This chain's CDR3 is CASSQLGTINYEQYF. The CDR3 DNA is TGCGCCAGCAGCCAACTTGGGACCATAAACTACGAGCAGTACTTC. The chain recombines TRBV4-1 with TRBJ2-7; D assignment may be TRBD1 or TRBD2 (5 bases each). CDR3 size: 15 residues. Germline V gene sequence: CDR1 MGHRA, CDR2 YSYEKL. Trimming stripped 2 bases from V and 3 bases from J, with 14 bases between.

Comment on this clone: A much larger clone is a single base away; this may be a read error. The chain uses TRBV27 and TRBJ2-2; D uncertain. The CDR3 contains 12 residues. Trimming removed 6 bases at V and 0 bases at J, with 2 bases between. Germline-derived CDR1 and CDR2 are MNHEY and SMNVEV (reference sequence). In nucleotides, the CDR3 is TGTGCCAGCAGACCGAACACCGGGGAGCTGTTTTTT. This encodes CASRPNTGELFF.

The rearrangement uses TRBV5-1 and TRBJ1-6, with D perhaps matching TRBD1 (5 bases). The CDR3 spans 14 residues. Germline CDR1 and CDR2: SGHRS and YFSETQ. V lost 5 bases, J lost 10 bases, and 16 bases lay in between. CDR3 in amino acids: CASRPGLERSPLHF. In nucleotides, the CDR3 is TGCGCCAGCAGACCAGGGTTGGAACGGTCACCCCTCCACTTT. Full variable domain (outside the CDR3, taken from reference TRBV5-1 and TRBJ1-6): KAGVTQTPRYLIKTRGQQVTLSCSPISGHRSVSWYQQTPGQGLQFLFEYFSETQRNKGNFPGRFSGRQFSNSRSEMNVSTLELGDSALYLCASRPGLERSPLHFGNGTRLTVT.

The chain combines TRBV15 with TRBJ2-7; no clear D. Looked up from germline, CDR1 is LNHNV and CDR2 is YYDKDF (reference sequence). V lost 5 bases and J 6 bases, leaving 14 bases between the germline ends. The CDR3 contains 13 residues. CDR3 in DNA: TGTGCCACCAGCGGTGGCCCCTTTGGCGAGCAGTACTTC. Translated, it gives CATSGGPFGEQYF.

Written as DNA, the CDR3 is TGTGCCAGCAGTACGGGTTATGGCTACACCTTC. Encoded protein: CASSTGYGYTF. This chain links TRBV28 with TRBJ1-2, with D unresolved. CDR1 is MDHEN and CDR2 is SYDVKM in the germline V gene. There are 11 residues in the CDR3. Trimming cost V 5 bases and J 5 bases, with 6 bases left between them.

Only a few counts were recorded for this clone. This chain's CDR3 is CASSPPVANTGELFF. In nucleotides, the CDR3 is TGTGCCAGCTCACCACCGGTGGCGAACACCGGGGAGCTGTTTTTT. The V call is TRBV18, the J call TRBJ2-2; no reliable D call. Germline values: CDR1 KGHSH, CDR2 LQKENI. The V end was cut by 0 bases, the J end by 0 bases, with 5 bases between. The CDR3 is made up of 15 amino acids.

The chain couples TRBV5-1 to TRBJ1-1, with 9 bases that match TRBD1. The CDR3 consists of 15 residues. V dropped 3 bases and J dropped 5; count of bases not matched to a gene: 8. From germline, CDR1 is SGHRS and CDR2 YFSETQ. CDR3 loop: CASSSSGTGKTEAFF. Written as DNA, the CDR3 is TGCGCCAGCAGCTCCTCCGGGACAGGGAAAACTGAAGCTTTCTTT.

The chain recombines TRBV5-1 with TRBJ2-1, with 7 bases lining up with TRBD1. Germline lookup yields CDR1 SGHRS and CDR2 YFSETQ. There are 14 residues in the CDR3. Losses at the gene ends were 4 bases for V and 1 base for J; bases not matched to a gene: 2. The CDR3 spells CASSRDSSYNEQFF. Written as DNA, the CDR3 is TGCGCCAGCAGCCGGGACAGTTCCTACAATGAGCAGTTCTTC.